These 13 T cell receptor beta chains originate from one sample sequenced in a study of blood T cell repertoires in COVID-19. Only in-frame clones appear in the TCRdb table, and some are missing; sequencing was by immunoSEQ multiplex PCR. The repertoire holds about 230,000 clones, just under 90% seen once, with around 4.2% in the top ten. Sequencing input: PBMCs or T cells enriched from blood (not recorded which). These receptors were obtained from a woman aged 30 to 39 with acute COVID-19.

This clone was picked up one time. The CDR3 sequence is CASSLGLGRDRPRKDTQYF. The CDR3 DNA sequence: TGTGCCAGCAGCTTAGGCCTGGGGAGAGACAGGCCGCGTAAGGATACGCAGTATTTT. This sequence joins TRBV13 and TRBJ2-3; possible D gene TRBD1, 6 bases. Germline V gene lookup returns CDR1 PRHDT and CDR2 FYEKMQ (reference sequence). Trimming took 0 bases from V and 6 from J, leaving 25 bases between them. The CDR3 is 19 amino acids.

This chain connects TRBV7-3 to TRBJ2-2, with 7 bases matching TRBD1. This CDR3 has 15 amino acids. With 1 base clipped from V and 4 bases from J, the junction kept 3 bases outside the gene matches. Germline CDR1 and CDR2: SGHTA and FQGTGA. For the CDR3, the DNA is TGTGCCAGCAGCTTAAGGACAGGTCCCACCGGGGAGCTGTTTTTT. As protein: CASSLRTGPTGELFF.

The genes are TRBV4-1 and TRBJ2-1, with TRBD2 matching 8 bases. V shed 0 bases, J shed 7 bases, and the junction held 11 bases outside the gene matches. CDR1 and CDR2 (germline): MGHRA, YSYEKL. CDR3 length equals 17 residues. The DNA of the CDR3 is TGCGCCAGCAGCCAAGATAGTATAGCGGGGTTGAAAAATGAGCAGTTCTTC. Translation: CASSQDSIAGLKNEQFF.

This chain connects TRBV5-1 to TRBJ2-5, with D possibly matching TRBD2 (7 bases). Trimming took off 4 bases at V and 5 bases at J, with 15 bases between the two ends. There are 14 residues in the CDR3. Germline V gives CDR1 SGHRS, CDR2 YFSETQ. The CDR3 DNA reads as TGCGCCAGCAGCGCGATGGAGGGGGGGGAGACCCAGTACTTC. Protein sequence: CASSAMEGGETQYF.

This chain connects TRBV4-1 to TRBJ1-1, with D tentatively TRBD1 (6 bases). The germline V gene has CDR1 MGHRA and CDR2 YSYEKL. The CDR3 is 14 residues long. Trimming stripped 8 bases from V and 1 base from J, with 14 bases between. DNA of the CDR3: TGCGCCAGCGGTCTATACAGGGAGAACACTGAAGCTTTCTTT. Protein product: CASGLYRENTEAFF.

V is TRBV5-1 and J is TRBJ1-6; tentative D call: TRBD1 (6 bases). Germline loops: CDR1 SGHRS, CDR2 YFSETQ. V was trimmed by 2 bases and J by 11 bases, leaving 14 bases between them. The CDR3 is 14 amino acids. Here the CDR3 reads CASSFEQGLTPLHF. Written as DNA, the CDR3 is TGCGCCAGCAGCTTCGAACAGGGCCTTACACCCCTCCACTTT.

As to this clone: The sample holds other DNA sequences that translate to the same CDR3. The CDR3 here is CASSYRGLGDTEAFF. DNA of the CDR3: TGTGCCAGCAGTTACAGGGGACTCGGAGACACTGAAGCTTTCTTT. V gene TRBV6-5 combines with J gene TRBJ1-1; maybe TRBD1 (5 bases). V dropped 2 bases and J dropped 3 bases, with 13 bases sitting between them. Germline lookup yields CDR1 MNHEY and CDR2 SVGAGI. This CDR3 region has 15 residues.

The chain employs TRBV15 and TRBJ1-1; 10 nucleotides line up with TRBD1. There are 15 residues in the CDR3. With V trimmed by 5 bases and J by 4 bases, 7 bases remained unmatched. Germline-derived CDR1 and CDR2 are LNHNV and YYDKDF (reference sequence). CDR3 residues: CATSLTDRGGTEAFF. As DNA, the CDR3 is TGTGCCACCAGCCTGACGGACAGGGGGGGCACTGAAGCTTTCTTT.

Of note for this clone: At the DNA level, this CDR3 is encoded by other sequences in the same sample as well. This chain connects TRBV4-1 to TRBJ1-5; weak D call: TRBD1 (6 bases). The CDR3 has 14 amino acids. Trimming removed 4 bases at V and 2 bases at J, with 9 bases between. Germline CDR1 is MGHRA and CDR2 is YSYEKL. The CDR3 sequence: CASSLRQGNQPQHF. The CDR3 region has the DNA TGCGCCAGCAGCCTGAGACAGGGCAATCAGCCCCAGCATTTT.

This clone appeared a single time. V gene TRBV5-1 combines with J gene TRBJ1-2, with D possibly being TRBD1 (5 bases). CDR3 length equals 15 residues. Trimming removed 4 bases from V and 4 bases from J, with 17 bases in between. The germline CDR1 and CDR2 sequences are SGHRS and YFSETQ. CDR3 bases: TGCGCCAGCAGCCCAACGACAGAGTGGCTCTATGGCTACACCTTC. Protein sequence: CASSPTTEWLYGYTF.

The chain recombines TRBV19 with TRBJ1-2; 11 nucleotides align to TRBD1. The trim removed 2 bases at V and 6 bases at J, leaving 5 bases unmatched. This CDR3 contains 15 residues. Germline V lookup: CDR1 LNHDA, CDR2 SQIVND (reference sequence). The CDR3 region is CASSIPRTGGNGYTF. In nucleotides, the CDR3 is TGTGCCAGTAGTATACCCCGGACAGGGGGCAATGGCTACACCTTC.

The V gene is TRBV19, the J gene TRBJ2-3; 9 bases agree with TRBD1. The CDR3 extends over 12 amino acids. V lost 8 bases, J lost 6 bases, and 3 bases stayed unmatched. Germline V lookup: CDR1 LNHDA, CDR2 SQIVND (reference sequence). CDR3 in DNA: TGTGCCAGTGCGGGACAGGGTGATACGCAGTATTTT. Protein sequence: CASAGQGDTQYF.

The J gene is TRBJ2-7, the V gene TRBV3-1 (or the pseudogene TRBV3-2); D is perhaps TRBD2 (7 bases). Trimming pared 4 bases from V and 6 bases from J, leaving 19 bases between. The CDR3 covers 15 residues. Germline V gives CDR1 LGHDT, CDR2 YNNKEL (reference sequence). CDR3 nucleotide sequence: TGTGCCAGCAGCCCCAGGACTAGGGGGGTGGGCGAGCAGTACTTC. Protein: CASSPRTRGVGEQYF.